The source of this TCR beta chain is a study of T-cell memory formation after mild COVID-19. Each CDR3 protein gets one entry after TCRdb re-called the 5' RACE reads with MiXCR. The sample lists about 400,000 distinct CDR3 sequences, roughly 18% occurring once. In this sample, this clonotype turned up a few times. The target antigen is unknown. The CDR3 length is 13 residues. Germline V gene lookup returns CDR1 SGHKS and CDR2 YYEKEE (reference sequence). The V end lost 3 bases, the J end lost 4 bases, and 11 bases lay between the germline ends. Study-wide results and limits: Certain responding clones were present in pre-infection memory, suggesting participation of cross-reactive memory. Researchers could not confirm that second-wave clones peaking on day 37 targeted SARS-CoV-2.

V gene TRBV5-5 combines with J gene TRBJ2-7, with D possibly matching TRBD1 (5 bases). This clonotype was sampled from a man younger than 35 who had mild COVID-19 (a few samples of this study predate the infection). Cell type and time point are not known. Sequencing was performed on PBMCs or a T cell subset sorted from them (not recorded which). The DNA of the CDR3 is TGTGCCAGCAGCTCCCCAGGGTGGTACGAGCAGTACGTC. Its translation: CASSSPGWYEQYV.